This is a list of T cell receptor beta chains from one sample in a study of CD8 T cells in ankylosing spondylitis. TCRdb itself ran the 5' RACE reads through MiXCR, one entry per CDR3 protein. This table holds hundreds of thousands of distinct CDR3 sequences, 20% found once. Sequenced sample: blood, either unsorted or a sorted T cell fraction (not recorded which). These receptors originate from a male donor with ankylosing spondylitis or in good health (not recorded which). CDR3s include the opening cysteine and the closing phenylalanine or tryptophan. Each record gives: D gene, V gene, clone size, J gene, CDR3 protein, CDR3 DNA. D genes are given only for firm matches. Not all rows give a size; the values are once, few, many and, for expanded clones, a class.

.	TRBV3-1	.	TRBJ2-3	CASSKEAGLTDTQYF	TGTGCCAGCAGCAAGGAGGCAGGCCTCACAGATACGCAGTATTTT
TRBD1	TRBV6-1	many	TRBJ1-1	CATRGTGNTEAFF	TGTGCCACCCGAGGGACAGGGAACACTGAAGCTTTCTTT
.	TRBV20-1	.	TRBJ2-1	CSARAPGLSSYNEQFF	TGCAGTGCTAGAGCCCCCGGGCTTAGCTCCTACAATGAGCAGTTCTTC
TRBD2	TRBV12-3/TRBV12-4	.	TRBJ2-3	CVSSRPSGGTDTQYF	TGTGTCAGCAGCCGACCTAGCGGGGGCACAGATACGCAGTATTTT
.	TRBV7-9	few	TRBJ2-3	CASSRSGGTSTDTQYF	TGTGCCAGCAGCAGAAGTGGGGGAACTAGCACAGATACGCAGTATTTT
TRBD2	TRBV11-2	many	TRBJ2-3	CASSPTLVSGGDTQYF	TGTGCCAGCAGCCCGACACTAGTTTCGGGGGGAGATACGCAGTATTTT
.	TRBV12-3/TRBV12-4	.	TRBJ1-2	CAGSWDGNYGYTF	TGTGCCGGCAGTTGGGACGGGAACTATGGCTACACCTTC
.	TRBV12-3/TRBV12-4	.	TRBJ1-5	CALSWASRENQPQHF	TGTGCCTTGAGCTGGGCCAGCAGAGAAAATCAGCCCCAGCATTTT
TRBD1	TRBV29-1	.	TRBJ1-5	CSVVTGGDQPQHF	TGCAGCGTTGTGACAGGGGGCGATCAGCCCCAGCATTTT
TRBD1	TRBV3-1	.	TRBJ1-2	CASTRDRTNYGYTF	TGTGCCAGCACCCGGGACAGAACTAACTATGGCTACACCTTC
.	TRBV25-1	.	TRBJ1-1	CASSDRLQGRSTEAFF	TGTGCCAGCAGTGACCGTCTGCAGGGGAGGTCCACTGAAGCTTTCTTT
.	TRBV5-1	.	TRBJ2-3	CASSLGTPSTDTQYF	TGCGCCAGCAGCTTGGGAACACCTAGCACAGATACGCAGTATTTT
TRBD1	TRBV5-1	few	TRBJ1-6	CASSSSGQPNSPLHF	TGCGCCAGCAGCTCGTCGGGACAGCCGAATTCACCCCTCCACTTT
TRBD1	TRBV12-3/TRBV12-4	.	TRBJ2-1	CASIPPGTGNNEQFF	TGTGCCAGCATTCCACCCGGGACAGGAAACAATGAGCAGTTCTTC
TRBD1	TRBV18	.	TRBJ2-3	CASSPKGQLRGTQYF	TGTGCCAGCTCACCCAAGGGACAGCTCCGGGGTACGCAGTATTTT
.	TRBV12-3/TRBV12-4	few	TRBJ2-5	CASSRFAETQYF	TGTGCCAGCAGTCGTTTTGCGGAGACCCAGTACTTC
.	TRBV18	few	TRBJ1-1	CASSPNRGTEAFF	TGTGCCAGCTCACCCAACCGGGGCACTGAAGCTTTCTTT
.	TRBV7-2	.	TRBJ2-5	CASSFGMSQETQYF	TGTGCCAGCAGCTTCGGTATGTCCCAAGAGACCCAGTACTTC
.	TRBV10-3	.	TRBJ2-6	CAISVGTGANVLTF	TGTGCCATCAGTGTTGGGACTGGGGCCAACGTCCTGACTTTC
TRBD1	TRBV9	.	TRBJ2-3	CASSAGTGTGDTQYF	TGTGCCAGCAGCGCCGGGACAGGGACAGGAGATACGCAGTATTTT
.	TRBV7-2	.	TRBJ2-2	CASSLGLGLHTGELFF	TGTGCCAGCAGCTTAGGTCTCGGGCTTCACACCGGGGAGCTGTTTTTT
.	TRBV5-6	many	TRBJ1-2	CASSPYGYTF	TGTGCCAGCAGCCCGTATGGCTACACCTTC
TRBD1	TRBV5-1	.	TRBJ2-2	CASSAQGAGELFF	TGCGCCAGCAGCGCACAGGGGGCCGGGGAGCTGTTTTTT
TRBD2	TRBV3-1	.	TRBJ2-1	CASSQVSSGGYNEQFF	TGTGCCAGCAGCCAAGTTAGTAGCGGGGGGTACAATGAGCAGTTCTTC
TRBD2	TRBV11-1	few	TRBJ2-1	CASSRGDSYNEQFF	TGTGCCAGCAGCCGGGGGGACTCCTACAATGAGCAGTTCTTC
TRBD1	TRBV12-3/TRBV12-4	few	TRBJ1-1	CASSGTGGNTEAFF	TGTGCCAGCAGTGGGACAGGGGGGAACACTGAAGCTTTCTTT
.	TRBV20-1	few	TRBJ2-1	CSARIRPGNEQFF	TGCAGTGCTAGGATACGGCCCGGCAATGAGCAGTTCTTC
TRBD2	TRBV5-1	.	TRBJ2-3	CASSLGGTSGGPQYF	TGCGCCAGCAGCTTGGGAGGGACTAGCGGGGGGCCGCAGTATTTT
TRBD1	TRBV12-3/TRBV12-4	few	TRBJ2-1	CASSPEQGASYNEQFF	TGTGCCAGCAGCCCAGAACAGGGGGCGTCCTACAATGAGCAGTTCTTC
.	TRBV7-3	few	TRBJ1-5	CASSQQGGNQPQHF	TGTGCCAGCAGCCAACAGGGAGGCAATCAGCCCCAGCATTTT
.	TRBV27	few	TRBJ1-6	CASSQGSSYNSPLHF	TGTGCCAGCAGTCAGGGGAGCTCCTATAATTCACCCCTCCACTTT
.	TRBV27	.	TRBJ1-1	CASSSWTGNTEAFF	TGTGCCAGCAGTTCCTGGACGGGAAACACTGAAGCTTTCTTT
.	TRBV20-1	.	TRBJ1-1	CSAPRAGGNTEAFF	TGCAGTGCTCCCCGGGCTGGGGGGAACACTGAAGCTTTCTTT
TRBD1	TRBV5-1	.	TRBJ1-1	CASSWTGRNTEAFF	TGCGCCAGCAGTTGGACAGGGCGAAACACTGAAGCTTTCTTT
TRBD2	TRBV3-1	.	TRBJ2-1	CASSQDRWEGRRNEQFF	TGTGCCAGCAGCCAAGATCGGTGGGAGGGCCGTCGGAATGAGCAGTTCTTC
TRBD1	TRBV29-1	.	TRBJ1-1	CSVPDRGASGAFF	TGCAGCGTTCCGGACAGGGGGGCCTCCGGAGCTTTCTTT
.	TRBV2	few	TRBJ1-2	CASSVGLNYGYTF	TGTGCCAGCAGTGTCGGCCTTAACTATGGCTACACCTTC
.	TRBV27	.	TRBJ2-1	CASSSPYNEQFF	TGTGCCAGCAGCTCCCCCTACAATGAGCAGTTCTTC
.	TRBV18	few	TRBJ1-1	CASSPPVGSLLNTEAFF	TGTGCCAGCTCACCACCGGTAGGGTCTCTCCTTAACACTGAAGCTTTCTTT